The 25 T cell receptor beta chains given below trace back to one sample, sequenced in a study of T-cell reconstitution after alpha-beta-depleted transplantation in children. Preparation of the TCRbeta library used unique molecular identifiers. TCRdb reanalysed the PCR reads using MiXCR and keeps one entry per CDR3 protein. Altogether around 25,000 distinct CDR3 sequences are present, about 18% being singletons, with the ten largest covering about a third. This specimen consisted of PBMCs, mostly from graft donor cells, obtained 60 days after TCRalphabeta/CD19-depleted stem cell transplant. The receptor source for this set is a male patient aged 2 to 9 who had a stem cell transplant for acute lymphoblastic leukemia, so the T cells may come from the graft donor.

In this sample, this clonotype turned up many times. V usage is TRBV29-1 and J usage is TRBJ2-3; D remains unclear. Trimming removed 4 bases from V and 1 base from J, with 3 bases in between. Germline CDR1 SQVTM, CDR2 ANQGSEA. This CDR3 has 11 amino acids. The DNA for the CDR3 is TGCAGCGTTGGGGGCACAGATACGCAGTATTTT. As protein: CSVGGTDTQYF.

The chain joins TRBV4-1 to TRBJ1-6; no reliable D call. V was shortened by 1 base and J by 7 bases, with 11 bases between the two germline ends. CDR3 length: 15 residues. Per the germline V gene, CDR1 is MGHRA and CDR2 is YSYEKL. This chain's CDR3 is CASSQVLPMNSPLHF. In DNA, the CDR3 is TGCGCCAGCAGCCAAGTCTTGCCAATGAATTCACCCCTCCACTTT.

The chain recombines TRBV28 with TRBJ2-7; the match to TRBD1 covers 9 bases. CDR3 length: 14 amino acids. Trimming removed 6 bases from V and 4 bases from J; junction bases left unmatched: 7. CDR1 MDHEN and CDR2 SYDVKM come from the germline V gene. The CDR3 loop reads CASRPGTGPYEQYV. The CDR3 coding sequence is TGTGCCAGCAGACCCGGGACAGGGCCTTACGAGCAGTACGTC.

Here the CDR3 DNA reads TGTGCCAGCAGACAACTCGACGCTGGGACTGAAGCTTTCTTT. Its protein is CASRQLDAGTEAFF. The rearrangement uses TRBV7-9 and TRBJ1-1; D gene unclear. V gave up 6 bases and J gave up 5 bases, with 16 bases separating them. Germline values: CDR1 SEHNR, CDR2 FQNEAQ (reference sequence). The CDR3 runs to 14 residues.

This clonotype was observed many times. J is TRBJ2-5 and V is TRBV6-1; unclear D gene. V lost 5 bases, J lost 5 bases, and 6 bases lay in between. CDR1 and CDR2 from the germline V gene are MNHNS and SASEGT. This CDR3 has 11 amino acids. The CDR3 loop reads CASSSGETQYF. Here the CDR3 DNA reads TGTGCCAGCAGTTCCGGGGAGACCCAGTACTTC.

The sample holds a few counts of this clonotype. This sequence joins TRBV18 and TRBJ1-1; D call uncertain. Between the trimmed V and J ends, which lost 3 bases and 0 bases, there was a span of 14 bases. CDR1 and CDR2 from the germline V gene are KGHSH and LQKENI. The CDR3 runs 16 residues. CDR3 bases: TGTGCCAGCTCACCGGTCGGGTTCAACATGAACACTGAAGCTTTCTTT. As protein: CASSPVGFNMNTEAFF. The whole variable domain, filled in from reference TRBV18 and TRBJ1-1, reads NAGVMQNPRHLVRRRGQEARLRCSPMKGHSHVYWYRQLPEEGLKFMVYLQKENIIDESGMPKERFSAEFPKEGPSILRIQQVVRGDSAAYFCASSPVGFNMNTEAFFGQGTRLTVV.

This clonotype appeared a few times. The chain uses TRBV12-3 or TRBV12-4 and TRBJ2-5; D is perhaps TRBD2 (5 bases). CDR3 length: 15 residues. V dropped 3 bases and J dropped 2 bases, with 13 bases sitting between them. CDR3 DNA: TGTGCCAGCAGTTTTAGACGGGATGGACAAGAGACCCAGTACTTC. Protein: CASSFRRDGQETQYF.

The chain recombines TRBV12-3 or TRBV12-4 with TRBJ2-5; D uncertain. Trimming pared 2 bases from V and 1 base from J, leaving 2 bases between. The CDR3 is 12 residues long. The CDR3 region has the DNA TGTGCCAGCAGTTTACTCCAAGAGACCCAGTACTTC. This gives the protein CASSLLQETQYF.

This clonotype has a handful of counts. The rearrangement uses TRBV4-1 and TRBJ1-5, with TRBD1 matching 7 bases. V trimming: 2 bases; J trimming: 4 bases; junction bases outside the gene matches: 5. The CDR3 consists of 15 residues. Germline CDR1 is MGHRA and CDR2 is YSYEKL. The CDR3 is CASSQFQQGNQPQHF. The DNA for the CDR3 is TGCGCCAGCAGCCAATTTCAACAGGGGAATCAGCCCCAGCATTTT.

This clonotype was counted at least ten times. This chain uses TRBV5-1 with TRBJ2-7; TRBD2 is a possible D gene (5 bases). Trimming took off 4 bases at V and 0 bases at J, with 8 bases between the two ends. This CDR3 comprises 13 residues. Germline loops: CDR1 SGHRS, CDR2 YFSETQ. CDR3 region: CASSVGSSYEQYF. The CDR3 DNA reads TGCGCCAGCAGCGTGGGGAGCTCCTACGAGCAGTACTTC.

The chain combines TRBV21-1 with TRBJ2-3; the table assigns TRBD2, which was not confirmed against the DNA. TRBV21-1 is marked as a pseudogene. The CDR3 loop spans 18 amino acids. The CDR3 sequence is CASSKGGERMVGTDTQYF. The CDR3 nucleotides read TGTGCCAGCAGCAAAGGGGGAGAGCGTATGGTAGGAACAGATACGCAGTATTTT.

This clonotype appeared many times. The chain carries TRBV20-1 and TRBJ2-7; possibly TRBD2 for D (7 bases). Trimming removed 3 bases from V and 7 bases from J, with 19 bases in between. The CDR3 length is 14 residues. Germline values: CDR1 DFQATT, CDR2 SNEGSKA (reference sequence). The CDR3 DNA is TGCAGTGCTAGGGACAGCTTGGGGGGGTGGGAGCAGTACTTC. Its translation is CSARDSLGGWEQYF.

This clonotype was counted ten times or more. The V and J genes are TRBV12-3 or TRBV12-4 and TRBJ2-5; D is ambiguous. The CDR3 spans 13 residues. Trimming shortened V by 6 bases and J by 5 bases, and 13 bases separated the two germline ends. For the CDR3, the DNA is TGTGCCAGCAGCCCGGACGCGGAGGAGACCCAGTACTTC. Its translation is CASSPDAEETQYF.

This chain connects TRBV6-1 to TRBJ1-1, with D perhaps TRBD1 (5 bases). Trimming removed 4 bases at V and 5 bases at J, with 14 bases between. From germline, CDR1 is MNHNS and CDR2 SASEGT. The length of the CDR3 is 14 residues. The CDR3 nucleotides are TGTGCCAGCAGTGGCGCAGGGCGGAGAACTGAAGCTTTCTTT. Translated, it gives CASSGAGRRTEAFF.

By proportion, this clonotype is medium-sized (0.01 to 0.1%). The chain has TRBV4-2 and TRBJ2-3; no clear D gene. The CDR3 covers 13 residues. Trimming took off 0 bases at V and 6 bases at J, with 7 bases between the two ends. Per germline, CDR1 LGHNA and CDR2 YNFKEQ. The CDR3 spells CASSQDFGDTQYF. The CDR3, as DNA: TGTGCCAGCAGCCAAGATTTTGGGGATACGCAGTATTTT.

This clonotype was recorded at least ten times. The chain carries TRBV5-6 and TRBJ1-5; D call uncertain. CDR3 length: 13 amino acids. Trimming took 0 bases from V and 6 from J, leaving 7 bases between them. Germline V lookup: CDR1 SGHDT, CDR2 YYEEEE. The CDR3, as DNA: TGTGCCAGCAGCTTGGGTGGTAGTCAGCCCCAGCATTTT. This translates into CASSLGGSQPQHF.

The chain is built from TRBV6-1 and TRBJ1-5; D unresolved. This CDR3 has 12 amino acids. The germline V and J ends were trimmed by 8 bases and 1 base, with 6 bases remaining between them. Germline V gives CDR1 MNHNS, CDR2 SASEGT. This CDR3 is CASCYSNQPQHF. CDR3 sequence (DNA): TGTGCCAGCTGCTACAGCAATCAGCCCCAGCATTTT.

This sequence joins TRBV6-5 and TRBJ2-7; TRBD1 matches at 7 bases. Per germline, CDR1 MNHEY and CDR2 SVGAGI. The J segment lost 2 bases and the V segment lost 6 bases, leaving 10 bases of the junction unmatched. The CDR3 covers 15 residues. DNA of the CDR3: TGTGCCAGCAGCTTAGGACAGGAACTTCCCTACGAGCAGTACTTC. It codes for CASSLGQELPYEQYF.

The genes are TRBV5-1 and TRBJ2-5, with D perhaps matching TRBD1 (5 bases). V lost 0 bases to trimming and J lost 4 bases, with 19 bases between them. In germline, CDR1 is SGHRS, CDR2 YFSETQ. The CDR3 consists of 17 residues. This CDR3 reads CASSLALDTAGRETQYF. CDR3 coding DNA: TGCGCCAGCAGCTTGGCCCTGGACACGGCAGGGCGAGAGACCCAGTACTTC.

At least ten counts were recorded for this clonotype. The V call is TRBV7-2, the J call TRBJ2-7; 13 nucleotides line up with TRBD2. The germline gives CDR1 SGHTA, CDR2 FQGNSA. CDR3 size: 17 residues. V shed 5 bases, J shed 2 bases, and the junction held 9 bases outside the gene matches. CDR3 protein: CASSRTSGGTTAYEQYF. The DNA for the CDR3 is TGTGCCAGCAGCCGGACTAGCGGGGGCACTACTGCCTACGAGCAGTACTTC.

The rearrangement joins TRBV2 to TRBJ1-4, with D unresolved. The germline V gene encodes CDR1 SNHLY and CDR2 FYNNEI. The CDR3 has 12 amino acids. Trimming pared 4 bases from V and 5 bases from J, leaving 5 bases between. CDR3 DNA: TGTGCCAGCAGTGGGGTGAATGAAAAACTGTTTTTT. Amino acid sequence: CASSGVNEKLFF. The variable domain in full, completed from reference TRBV2 and TRBJ1-4, reads EPEVTQTPSHQVTQMGQEVILRCVPISNHLYFYWYRQILGQKVEFLVSFYNNEISEKSEIFDDQFSVERPDGSNFTLKIRSTKLEDSAMYFCASSGVNEKLFFGSGTQLSVL.

This clonotype was seen at least ten times. The CDR3, as DNA: TGTGCCAGCAGCTTAGGTGTGGGGGTTTCGTACGAGCAGTACTTC. Translating gives CASSLGVGVSYEQYF. The V call is TRBV7-9, the J call TRBJ2-7; D tentatively reads TRBD1 or TRBD2 (5 bases each). The V and J ends lost 1 base and 4 bases respectively, with 14 bases between them. Germline V gene lookup returns CDR1 SEHNR and CDR2 FQNEAQ (reference sequence). The CDR3 runs to 15 residues.

This clonotype was seen ten or more times. The rearrangement joins TRBV5-1 to TRBJ2-5; tentative D call: TRBD1 (6 bases). Trimming removed 4 bases at V and 3 bases at J, with 10 bases between. The germline V gene has CDR1 SGHRS and CDR2 YFSETQ. CDR3 length: 13 amino acids. This chain's CDR3 is CASSRSGEETQYF. The CDR3 DNA reads TGCGCCAGCAGCCGCTCAGGGGAAGAGACCCAGTACTTC.

In this sample, this clonotype turned up a few times. The genes are TRBV28 and TRBJ2-2; 7 nucleotides align to TRBD2. CDR3 length: 19 residues. The germline V gene has CDR1 MDHEN and CDR2 SYDVKM. Trimming took 1 base from V and 5 from J; bases not matched to a gene: 16. For the CDR3, the DNA is TGTGCCAGCAGTTTATTGGGCGGGTTTGGACTAGTGGGGACCGGGGAGCTGTTTTTT. It specifies CASSLLGGFGLVGTGELFF.

CDR3 sequence (DNA): TGTGCCAGCACCTACAGTGGAAATGAGCAGTTCTTC. Translating gives CASTYSGNEQFF. The chain recombines TRBV7-9 with TRBJ2-1; D remains unclear. The CDR3 totals 12 residues. V lost 7 bases, J lost 7 bases, and 11 bases lay in between. The germline gives CDR1 SEHNR, CDR2 FQNEAQ (reference sequence).